Below are 31 T cell receptor beta chains sequenced from a single sample in a study of T cell repertoires in cytomegalovirus infection. TCRdb re-called the reads through MiXCR, storing one row per CDR3 protein. Among 150,000 to 200,000 distinct CDR3 sequences listed, 15% to 20% were seen once. Sequencing used CD8+ T cells from PBMCs. The receptors shown here come from a human donor in good health (CMV status not recorded). Some clones in this sample may be carry-over from other donors' samples.

The V call is TRBV24-1, the J call TRBJ2-1; D unresolved. Looked up from germline, CDR1 is KGHDR and CDR2 is SFDVKD. The CDR3 covers 13 residues. Between the trimmed V and J ends, which lost 10 bases and 8 bases, there was a span of 17 bases. The CDR3 reads CATGTRPFDEQFF. The CDR3 DNA reads TGTGCCACAGGAACACGACCTTTTGATGAGCAGTTCTTC.

The DNA for the CDR3 is TGCGCCAGCAGCTTGAATCGGGGGGGGGAAAACGAGCAGTACTTC. This sequence encodes CASSLNRGGENEQYF. This sequence joins TRBV5-1 and TRBJ2-7; TRBD2 aligns across 8 bases. Losses at the gene ends were 1 base for V and 5 bases for J; bases not matched to a gene: 8. CDR1 and CDR2 from the germline V gene are SGHRS and YFSETQ. The length of the CDR3 is 15 residues.

The sample holds a few counts of this clonotype. J is TRBJ2-5 and V is TRBV7-9, with 8 bases that match TRBD2. CDR1 and CDR2 (germline): SEHNR, FQNEAQ (reference sequence). CDR3 length: 18 amino acids. V lost 5 bases, J lost 5 bases, and 19 bases stayed unmatched. This CDR3 is CASSPIGSNSGKRETQYF. The CDR3 DNA reads as TGTGCCAGCAGCCCTATCGGTTCCAATAGCGGGAAAAGGGAGACCCAGTACTTC.

This clonotype showed up just a few times. The chain carries TRBV19 and TRBJ2-7; maybe TRBD1 (6 bases). The germline V gene has CDR1 LNHDA and CDR2 SQIVND (reference sequence). Trimming took off 4 bases at V and 2 bases at J, with 6 bases between the two ends. This CDR3 comprises 12 residues. The CDR3 is CASSRDTYEQYV. In DNA form, the CDR3 reads TGTGCCAGTAGTAGGGACACCTACGAGCAGTACGTC.

V and J are TRBV12-3 or TRBV12-4 and TRBJ2-3; no firm D call. The CDR3 has 13 residues. The V end lost 3 bases, the J end lost 0 bases, and 4 bases lay between the germline ends. In DNA, the CDR3 is TGTGCCAGCAGTTTGATTAGCACAGATACGCAGTATTTT. Amino acids: CASSLISTDTQYF.

This clonotype was seen ten or more times. The chain recombines TRBV7-3 with TRBJ2-3, with 8 positions matching TRBD2. CDR3 length equals 14 residues. The ends lost 4 bases at V and 0 bases at J; junction bases unmatched: 0. The germline gives CDR1 SGHTA, CDR2 FQGTGA. The CDR3 bases are TGTGCCAGCAGCTCTAGCGGGAGCACAGATACGCAGTATTTT. This encodes CASSSSGSTDTQYF.

V gene TRBV28 combines with J gene TRBJ2-7, with TRBD2 as a possible D gene (5 bases). The germline CDR1 and CDR2 sequences are MDHEN and SYDVKM. Deletions cut 5 bases from V and 5 bases from J, with 16 bases between. The CDR3 spans 14 residues. CDR3 DNA: TGTGCCAGCAGTCCACCGCCCGGGGTAAACGAGCAGTACTTC. Translating it yields CASSPPPGVNEQYF.

This clonotype has a handful of counts. V is TRBV6-2 or TRBV6-3 and J is TRBJ1-1; tentatively, D is TRBD1 (6 bases). Germline V gives CDR1 MNHEY, CDR2 SVGEGT. The CDR3 covers 12 residues. The V and J ends lost 8 bases and 7 bases respectively, with 14 bases between them. CDR3 sequence: CASERGKDEAFF. The CDR3 bases are TGTGCCAGCGAAAGGGGGAAGGATGAAGCTTTCTTT.

The rearrangement uses TRBV10-3 and TRBJ1-1; weak D call: TRBD1 (5 bases). Germline V CDR1 and CDR2: ENHRY, SYGVKD. V was trimmed by 8 bases and J by 7 bases, leaving 17 bases between them. The CDR3 extends over 13 amino acids. CDR3 nucleotides: TGTGCCATCGGGAGTTGGGGGTCCCATGAAGCTTTCTTT. As protein: CAIGSWGSHEAFF.

In this sample, this clonotype turned up a few times. V is TRBV5-1 and J is TRBJ2-5, with TRBD1 matching 7 bases. The CDR3 consists of 15 residues. Germline V gene sequence: CDR1 SGHRS, CDR2 YFSETQ. The V and J ends lost 0 bases and 2 bases, in that order; junction bases with no gene match: 4. The CDR3 reads CASSLVRDRQETQYF. CDR3 sequence (DNA): TGCGCCAGCAGCTTGGTCCGGGACAGACAAGAGACCCAGTACTTC.

This clonotype was seen many times. The J gene is TRBJ2-1, the V gene TRBV7-6; D assignment may be TRBD1 or TRBD2 (5 bases each). CDR1 and CDR2 from the germline V gene are SGHVS and FNYEAQ. This CDR3 is built from 13 residues. V lost 2 bases, J lost 6 bases, and 8 bases lay in between. CDR3 nucleotide sequence: TGTGCCAGCAGCTTAACGGGGCCCAATGAGCAGTTCTTC. This codes for CASSLTGPNEQFF.

This clonotype turned up a few times. The chain carries TRBV29-1 and TRBJ2-2; the match to TRBD2 covers 9 bases. Trimming took 3 bases from V and 6 from J; bases not matched to a gene: 5. This CDR3 contains 14 residues. Germline values: CDR1 SQVTM, CDR2 ANQGSEA. CDR3 amino acids: CSVEKRGVSGELFF. The CDR3 bases are TGCAGCGTTGAGAAGCGGGGGGTCTCCGGGGAGCTGTTTTTT.

The V and J genes are TRBV5-1 and TRBJ1-1; 8 bases line up with TRBD1. From germline, CDR1 is SGHRS and CDR2 YFSETQ. With 0 bases clipped from V and 2 bases from J, the junction kept 9 bases outside the gene matches. CDR3 length: 17 residues. CDR3 amino acids: CASSLAGSRGRNTEAFF. DNA of the CDR3: TGCGCCAGCAGCTTGGCGGGGTCCAGGGGGCGAAACACTGAAGCTTTCTTT.

The CDR3 loop is CSVEEGPPVYEQYF. The CDR3 DNA reads as TGCAGCGTTGAAGAGGGCCCCCCAGTGTACGAGCAGTACTTC. V usage is TRBV29-1 and J usage is TRBJ2-7; D gene unclear. Trimming shortened V by 0 bases and J by 4 bases, and 13 bases separated the two germline ends. Germline-derived CDR1 and CDR2 are SQVTM and ANQGSEA. There are 14 residues in the CDR3.

This clonotype occurred a few times. The rearrangement uses TRBV7-9 and TRBJ1-1; weak D call: TRBD1 (6 bases). There are 14 residues in the CDR3. Between the trimmed V and J ends, which lost 5 bases and 3 bases, there was a span of 13 bases. Germline V lookup: CDR1 SEHNR, CDR2 FQNEAQ (reference sequence). This CDR3 is CASSPTKGDTEAFF. The DNA of the CDR3 is TGTGCCAGCAGCCCAACGAAGGGGGACACTGAAGCTTTCTTT.

This clonotype was picked up a small number of times. The J gene is TRBJ2-7, the V gene TRBV27; TRBD2 is a possible D gene (6 bases). Germline values: CDR1 MNHEY, CDR2 SMNVEV (reference sequence). Trimming removed 3 bases from V and 1 base from J, with 10 bases in between. The CDR3 is 14 residues long. CDR3 sequence reads: CASSLAGRSYEQYF. For the CDR3, the DNA is TGTGCCAGCAGTTTGGCAGGGAGGTCCTACGAGCAGTACTTC.

This clonotype has just a few counts. V is TRBV12-3 or TRBV12-4 and J is TRBJ2-4; TRBD1 might be the D (6 bases). V shed 5 bases and J shed 1 base, with 15 bases lying between them. The CDR3 runs to 16 residues. CDR3 sequence (DNA): TGTGCCAGCAGTGACGACCAGGGGTTGGCCAAAAACATTCAGTACTTC. It yields the protein CASSDDQGLAKNIQYF.

Judged by abundance, this clonotype is medium-sized (0.01 to 0.1%). The DNA for the CDR3 is TGTGCCAGCGGCCGGGGCTACAATCAGCCCCAGCATTTT. Its protein is CASGRGYNQPQHF. This chain connects TRBV6-1 to TRBJ1-5, with a possible D match to TRBD1 (5 bases). Germline assignment: CDR1 MNHNS and CDR2 SASEGT. This CDR3 is 13 amino acids long. V lost 8 bases to trimming and J lost 3 bases, with 11 bases between them.

CDR3 residues: CASSQTPGQGTEAFF. CDR3 sequence (DNA): TGCGCCAGCAGCCAGACCCCGGGACAGGGCACTGAAGCTTTCTTT. This chain uses TRBV4-1 with TRBJ1-1; 9 nucleotides match TRBD1. The CDR3 covers 15 residues. Per the germline V gene, CDR1 is MGHRA and CDR2 is YSYEKL. V was pared by 3 bases and J by 4 bases, with 6 bases of the junction left unmatched.

The chain uses TRBV28 and TRBJ2-7, with a possible D match to TRBD1 (5 bases). The CDR3 totals 12 residues. The V gene's germline CDR1 is MDHEN and CDR2 SYDVKM. With 3 bases removed from V and 3 bases from J, the gap between germline ends came to 6 bases. The CDR3 DNA follows: TGTGCCAGCAGTTTGACAGACTACGAGCAGTACTTC. Translated, it gives CASSLTDYEQYF.

This clonotype is judged large. V usage is TRBV7-8 and J usage is TRBJ2-2, with 7 bases identical to TRBD1. CDR3 length equals 14 residues. Germline CDR1 SGHVS, CDR2 FQNEAQ. V lost 5 bases to trimming and J lost 4 bases; unmatched junction nucleotides: 4. The CDR3 bases are TGTGCCAGCAGCGACAGGGAAGGCACCGGGGAGCTGTTTTTT. Its translation: CASSDREGTGELFF.

There are a few counts of this clonotype. The rearrangement uses TRBV7-2 and TRBJ2-7, with a tentative D call TRBD2 (6 bases). V lost 2 bases to trimming and J lost 3 bases, with 14 bases between them. Germline-derived CDR1 and CDR2 are SGHTA and FQGNSA. The CDR3 spans 15 residues. In DNA form, the CDR3 reads TGTGCCAGCAGCTTAAAAGTTGGAGGGGTCTACGAGCAGTACTTC. Residues: CASSLKVGGVYEQYF.

As for this clonotype: Being one base from a much bigger clone, this may be a read error. In DNA form, the CDR3 reads TGTGGCAGCAGCTCCCGACTAAGCGACAAAGAGACCCAGTACTTC. Encoded protein: CGSSSRLSDKETQYF. This chain connects TRBV7-2 to TRBJ2-5; possible D gene TRBD2, 5 bases. This CDR3 spans 15 amino acids. The germline V gene encodes CDR1 SGHTA and CDR2 FQGNSA.

This clonotype was observed a few times. The CDR3 reads CAILGTEAFF. CDR3 sequence (DNA): TGTGCCATCCTCGGGACTGAAGCTTTCTTT. The V gene is TRBV2, the J gene TRBJ1-1; D is unclear. CDR1 is SNHLY and CDR2 is FYNNEI in the germline V gene. V lost 10 bases to trimming and J lost 5 bases, with 8 bases between them. This CDR3 region has 10 residues.

CDR3 nucleotide sequence: TGTGCCAGCAGCTTAGGCTCATTAGGGATTCCTGAAGCTTTCTTT. It encodes CASSLGSLGIPEAFF. The V gene is TRBV7-8, the J gene TRBJ1-1; D unclear. CDR3 length: 15 residues. CDR1 SGHVS and CDR2 FQNEAQ come from the germline V gene. V lost 1 base and J lost 6, with 15 bases in between. Complete variable domain (other parts from reference TRBV7-8 and TRBJ1-1): GAGVSQSPRYKVAKRGQDVALRCDPISGHVSLFWYQQALGQGPEFLTYFQNEAQLDKSGLPSDRFFAERPEGSVSTLKIQRTQQEDSAVYLCASSLGSLGIPEAFFGQGTRLTVV.

The J gene is TRBJ2-3, the V gene TRBV19; the match to TRBD1 covers 12 bases. Looked up from germline, CDR1 is LNHDA and CDR2 is SQIVND (reference sequence). This CDR3 has 15 residues. Losses at the gene ends were 9 bases for V and 5 bases for J; bases not matched to a gene: 9. DNA of the CDR3: TGTGCCAGCCGCACGGGACAGGGGGCCAAAGATACGCAGTATTTT. Amino acid sequence: CASRTGQGAKDTQYF. The variable domain in full, completed from reference TRBV19 and TRBJ2-3, reads DGGITQSPKYLFRKEGQNVTLSCEQNLNHDAMYWYRQDPGQGLRLIYYSQIVNDFQKGDIAEGYSVSREKKESFPLTVTSAQKNPTAFYLCASRTGQGAKDTQYFGPGTRLTVL.

V is TRBV25-1 and J is TRBJ1-5; D gene ambiguous. CDR1 is MGHDK and CDR2 is SYGVNS in the germline V gene. The CDR3 covers 15 residues. The V end lost 3 bases, the J end lost 0 bases, and 9 bases lay between the germline ends. CDR3 in DNA: TGTGCCAGCAGTGATGGTTTACTTAGCAATCAGCCCCAGCATTTT. Amino acid sequence: CASSDGLLSNQPQHF.

This chain joins TRBV7-2 and TRBJ2-7, with 8 bases lining up with TRBD2. Germline assignment: CDR1 SGHTA and CDR2 FQGNSA. Trimming took 5 bases from V and 5 from J; bases not matched to a gene: 11. The CDR3 totals 15 residues. CDR3 in DNA: TGTGCCAGCAGCCCCAGGACTAGCCCCGGGAACGAGCAGTACTTC. This sequence encodes CASSPRTSPGNEQYF.

The V call is TRBV24-1, the J call TRBJ2-5, with D possibly matching TRBD1 (5 bases). CDR3 size: 14 residues. V gave up 3 bases and J gave up 2 bases, with 9 bases separating them. Germline V lookup: CDR1 KGHDR, CDR2 SFDVKD. The CDR3 nucleotides read TGTGCCACCAGTGATCTACGACAGCAAGAGACCCAGTACTTC. Encoded protein: CATSDLRQQETQYF.

The V gene is TRBV7-2, the J gene TRBJ2-3; D is unresolved. V shed 1 base and J shed 6 bases, with 8 bases lying between them. The CDR3 has 13 amino acids. The V gene's germline CDR1 is SGHTA and CDR2 FQGNSA. The CDR3 DNA reads TGTGCCAGCAGCTTAGACACGAGGGATACGCAGTATTTT. As protein: CASSLDTRDTQYF.

This clonotype has more than one count but fewer than ten. The rearrangement joins TRBV7-9 to TRBJ2-7; tentative D call: TRBD1 (5 bases). This CDR3 has 14 amino acids. V dropped 3 bases and J dropped 3 bases, with 12 bases sitting between them. Germline V gene lookup returns CDR1 SEHNR and CDR2 FQNEAQ (reference sequence). As DNA, the CDR3 is TGTGCCAGCAGCTTTGGCGGTAGGGGCTACGAGCAGTACTTC. Protein: CASSFGGRGYEQYF.